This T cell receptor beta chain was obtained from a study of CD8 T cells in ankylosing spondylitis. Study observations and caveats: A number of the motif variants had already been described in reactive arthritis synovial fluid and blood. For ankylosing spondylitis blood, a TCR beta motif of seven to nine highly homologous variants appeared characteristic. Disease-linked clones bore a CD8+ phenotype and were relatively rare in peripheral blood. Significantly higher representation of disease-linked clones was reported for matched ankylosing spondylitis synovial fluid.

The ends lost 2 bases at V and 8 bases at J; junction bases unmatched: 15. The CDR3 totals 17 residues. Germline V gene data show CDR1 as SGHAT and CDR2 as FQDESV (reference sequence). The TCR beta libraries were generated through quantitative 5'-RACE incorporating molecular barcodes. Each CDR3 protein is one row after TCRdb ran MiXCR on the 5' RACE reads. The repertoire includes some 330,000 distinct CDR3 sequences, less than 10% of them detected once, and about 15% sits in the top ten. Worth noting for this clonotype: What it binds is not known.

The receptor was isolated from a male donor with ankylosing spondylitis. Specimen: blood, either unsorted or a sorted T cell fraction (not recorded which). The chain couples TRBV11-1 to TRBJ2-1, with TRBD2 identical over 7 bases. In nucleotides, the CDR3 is TGTGCCAGCAGCTTATGGAATCGGGGCGGGAGTGCTGATGAGCAGTTCTTC. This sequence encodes CASSLWNRGGSADEQFF.